This TCR beta chain was sequenced for a study of shared clonotypes between healthy human individuals. The wider study: The composition of the donors was two women and a few men aged 18 to 49.

CDR1 and CDR2 (germline): MNHEY, SMNVEV (reference sequence). The CDR3 loop spans 13 amino acids. The V end was cut by 8 bases, the J end by 0 bases, with 11 bases between. Some clones are missing from TCRdb's copy, which holds only in-frame ones; the method was immunoSEQ multiplex PCR. The sample includes some 2,500,000 clones, roughly 93% of them seen just once. The source material was naive CD4+ T cells from PBMCs. Regarding subset: CD45RA+ positively selected. The sequence derives from a man between 18 and 35 years old in good health. Some clones in this sample may be carry-over from other donors' samples. V and J are TRBV27 and TRBJ2-7; no firm D call. CDR3 coding DNA: TGTGCCAGCCCGACCGCCCTCTCCTACGAGCAGTACTTC. This gives the protein CASPTALSYEQYF.